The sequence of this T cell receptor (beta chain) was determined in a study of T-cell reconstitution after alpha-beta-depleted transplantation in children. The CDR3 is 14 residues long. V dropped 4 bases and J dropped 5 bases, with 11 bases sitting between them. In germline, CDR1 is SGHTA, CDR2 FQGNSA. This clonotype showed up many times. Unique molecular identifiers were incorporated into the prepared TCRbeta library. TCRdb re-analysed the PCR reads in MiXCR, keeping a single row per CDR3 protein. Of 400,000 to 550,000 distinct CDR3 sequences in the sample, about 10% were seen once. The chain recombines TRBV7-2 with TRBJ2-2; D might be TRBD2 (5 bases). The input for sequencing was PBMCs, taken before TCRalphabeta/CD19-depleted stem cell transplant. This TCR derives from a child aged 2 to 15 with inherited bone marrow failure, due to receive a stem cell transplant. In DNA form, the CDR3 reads TGTGCCAGCAGCTGGGGTCGCGGGACCGGGGAGCTGTTTTTT. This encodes CASSWGRGTGELFF.